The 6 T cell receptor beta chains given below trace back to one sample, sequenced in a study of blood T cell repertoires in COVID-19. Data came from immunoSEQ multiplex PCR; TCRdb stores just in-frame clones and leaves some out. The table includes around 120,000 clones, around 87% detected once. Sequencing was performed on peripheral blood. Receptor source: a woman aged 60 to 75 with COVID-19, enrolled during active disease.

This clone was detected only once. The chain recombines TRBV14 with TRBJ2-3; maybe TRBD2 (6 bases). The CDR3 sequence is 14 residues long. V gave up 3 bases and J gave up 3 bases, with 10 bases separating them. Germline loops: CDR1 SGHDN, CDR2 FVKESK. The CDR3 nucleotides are TGTGCCAGCAGCCAGGTGGGGGGTACAGATACGCAGTATTTT. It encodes CASSQVGGTDTQYF.

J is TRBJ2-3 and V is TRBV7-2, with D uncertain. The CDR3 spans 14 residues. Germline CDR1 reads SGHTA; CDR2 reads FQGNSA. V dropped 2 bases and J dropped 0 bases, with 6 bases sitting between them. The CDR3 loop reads CASSLTRSTDTQYF. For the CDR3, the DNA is TGTGCCAGCAGCTTAACCCGGAGCACAGATACGCAGTATTTT.

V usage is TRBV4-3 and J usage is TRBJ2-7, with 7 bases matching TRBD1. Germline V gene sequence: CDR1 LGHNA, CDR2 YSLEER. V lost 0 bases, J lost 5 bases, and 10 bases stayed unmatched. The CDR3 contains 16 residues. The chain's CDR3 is CASSQDYGQASNEQYF. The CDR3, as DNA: TGCGCCAGCAGCCAAGATTATGGACAGGCGAGTAACGAGCAGTACTTC.

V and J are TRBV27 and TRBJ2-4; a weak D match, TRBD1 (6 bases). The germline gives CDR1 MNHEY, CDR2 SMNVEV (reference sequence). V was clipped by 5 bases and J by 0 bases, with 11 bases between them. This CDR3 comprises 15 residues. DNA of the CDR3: TGTGCCAGCAGTGCCAGGGGTGTAGCCAAAAACATTCAGTACTTC. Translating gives CASSARGVAKNIQYF.

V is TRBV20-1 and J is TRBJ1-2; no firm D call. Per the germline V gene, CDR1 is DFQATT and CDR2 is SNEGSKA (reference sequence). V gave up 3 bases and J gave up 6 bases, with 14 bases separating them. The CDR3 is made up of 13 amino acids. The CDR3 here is CSASSEGAHGYTF. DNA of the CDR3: TGCAGTGCTAGTTCGGAGGGCGCGCATGGCTACACCTTC.

The DNA for the CDR3 is TGTGCCAGCAGCCAAGTTCGGGGGTCTAATGAAAAACTGTTTTTT. Amino acids: CASSQVRGSNEKLFF. The chain recombines TRBV4-2 with TRBJ1-4, with a possible D match to TRBD1 (5 bases). In germline, CDR1 is LGHNA, CDR2 YNFKEQ. CDR3 size: 15 residues. Trimming removed 1 base at V and 3 bases at J, with 9 bases between.